This T cell receptor beta chain is drawn from a study of cytomegalovirus exposure and HLA in healthy donors. The study, taken as a whole, reports: Sequencing likely generated an artifact that appeared as a cluster of highly shared sequence variants. The number of N-insertions in an Asian-associated ancestry cluster was reportedly below the roughly 670-donor mean in a later analysis. TCR association rates varied by HLA locus in a later analysis, with DRB1 highest and HLA-C lowest. Follow-up analysis later connected one missense variant in DCLRE1C with trimming of TCR beta V- and J-genes.

This clone was counted once. Its target is not known. After removal of 2 bases from V and 3 bases from J, the junction contained 5 bases not matched to a gene. Germline V CDR1 and CDR2: MNHNS, SASEGT. CDR3 length equals 15 residues. 13 Jbeta primers and 60 Vbeta primers were used for the PCR. Only in-frame clones appear in the TCRdb table, and some are missing; sequencing was by immunoSEQ multiplex PCR. This sample carries fewer than 250,000 clones, over 75% of them seen once, and the ten largest clones take under 0.25%. The clonotype was recovered from a girl aged 2 to 9 in good health and CMV-seronegative. Sequencing input: PBMCs. The chain carries TRBV6-1 and TRBJ1-2; 8 bases match TRBD1. CDR3 DNA: TGTGCCAGCAGTGAACGACAGGGGACTCACTATGGCTACACCTTC. Protein sequence: CASSERQGTHYGYTF.